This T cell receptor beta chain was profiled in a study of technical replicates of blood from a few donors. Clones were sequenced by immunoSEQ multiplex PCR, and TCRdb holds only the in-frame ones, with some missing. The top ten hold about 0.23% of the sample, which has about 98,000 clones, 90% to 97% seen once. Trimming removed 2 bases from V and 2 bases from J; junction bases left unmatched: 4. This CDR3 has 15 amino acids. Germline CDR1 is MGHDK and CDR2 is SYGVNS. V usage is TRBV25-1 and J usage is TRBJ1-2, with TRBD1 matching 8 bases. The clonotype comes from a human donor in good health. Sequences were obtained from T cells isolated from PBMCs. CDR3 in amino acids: CASSEPGGPNYGYTF. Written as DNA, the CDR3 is TGTGCCAGCAGTGAACCAGGGGGCCCAAACTATGGCTACACCTTC.